The 12 T cell receptor beta chains in this list originate from one sample, sequenced in a study of cytomegalovirus exposure and HLA in healthy donors. The PCR used 60 Vbeta and 13 Jbeta primers. Produced via immunoSEQ multiplex PCR; TCRdb's table is partial and in-frame only. Its table records approximately 200,000 clones. Sequences were obtained from PBMCs. These receptors were obtained from a boy aged 10-17 years in good health and CMV-seronegative.

The chain recombines TRBV6-9 with TRBJ1-1; 7 nucleotides align to TRBD1. This CDR3 is 16 amino acids long. CDR1 is MNHGY and CDR2 is SVAAGI in the germline V gene. The trim removed 6 bases at V and 3 bases at J, leaving 13 bases unmatched. The CDR3 spells CASSRRQGRIYTEAFF. CDR3 coding DNA: TGTGCCAGCAGCCGACGACAGGGTCGAATTTACACTGAAGCTTTCTTT.

The chain carries TRBV27 and TRBJ1-1; no clear D. The length of the CDR3 is 14 residues. Looked up from germline, CDR1 is MNHEY and CDR2 is SMNVEV (reference sequence). V lost 2 bases and J 6 bases, leaving 13 bases between the germline ends. The CDR3 DNA reads as TGTGCCAGCAGTTTAAGGGAGACTATTGCTGAAGCTTTCTTT. Residues: CASSLRETIAEAFF.

In DNA form, the CDR3 reads TGTGCCAGCAGCCCGGGACAGGGGGCGGCTAATGAAAAACTGTTTTTT. It translates to CASSPGQGAANEKLFF. The gene calls are TRBV7-9 and TRBJ1-4; 12 bases agree with TRBD1. The V gene's germline CDR1 is SEHNR and CDR2 FQNEAQ (reference sequence). The ends lost 5 bases at V and 3 bases at J; junction bases unmatched: 4. The CDR3 has 16 residues.

This chain joins TRBV6-5 and TRBJ1-2; no clear D. V dropped 6 bases and J dropped 4 bases, with 12 bases sitting between them. Germline CDR1 MNHEY, CDR2 SVGAGI. This CDR3 comprises 13 residues. CDR3 DNA: TGTGCCAGCAGCATCGGACTTCCCTATGGCTACACCTTC. This translates into CASSIGLPYGYTF.

The chain links TRBV6-5 to TRBJ1-1; D possibly corresponds to TRBD1 (6 bases). With 0 bases removed from V and 8 bases from J, the gap between germline ends came to 13 bases. From germline, CDR1 is MNHEY and CDR2 SVGAGI. This CDR3 region has 14 residues. Here the CDR3 DNA reads TGTGCCAGCAGTTACTCAGGGGGAGGGCAGGAAGCTTTCTTT. This translates into CASSYSGGGQEAFF.

V gene TRBV4-2 combines with J gene TRBJ2-3; TRBD2 might be the D (6 bases). Trimming left V 6 bases short and J 0 bases short, with 7 bases between. Germline V gene sequence: CDR1 LGHNA, CDR2 YNFKEQ. The CDR3 totals 13 residues. Here the CDR3 DNA reads TGTGCCAGCAGGGGGGGAAGCACAGATACGCAGTATTTT. Translation gives CASRGGSTDTQYF.

The chain links TRBV7-9 to TRBJ1-4, with D possibly TRBD1 on 5 matching bases. The V end lost 1 base, the J end lost 7 bases, and 13 bases lay between the germline ends. The germline V gene encodes CDR1 SEHNR and CDR2 FQNEAQ (reference sequence). CDR3 size: 15 residues. In nucleotides, the CDR3 is TGTGCCAGCAGCTTAGGCCAGGGTTGGCGTGAAAAACTGTTTTTT. Translation: CASSLGQGWREKLFF.

J is TRBJ2-2 and V is TRBV6-5; a possible D gene is TRBD2 (5 bases). The V end was cut by 10 bases, the J end by 1 base, with 10 bases between. Germline-derived CDR1 and CDR2 are MNHEY and SVGAGI. The CDR3 runs to 13 residues. The CDR3 reads CATARGNTGELFF. The CDR3 DNA sequence: TGTGCCACCGCCCGGGGGAACACCGGGGAGCTGTTTTTT.

This chain connects TRBV18 to TRBJ1-4; 7 bases fit TRBD1. The V segment lost 4 bases and the J segment 5 bases; nucleotides outside the gene matches: 7. The CDR3 consists of 15 residues. Germline assignment: CDR1 KGHSH and CDR2 LQKENI. The CDR3 sequence is CASSRRGQRNEKLFF. CDR3 nucleotides: TGTGCCAGCTCACGCCGGGGACAGAGAAATGAAAAACTGTTTTTT.

The chain is built from TRBV6-5 and TRBJ1-1; 9 bases fit TRBD1. Unmatched junction bases numbered 10, after V lost 6 bases and J lost 5 bases. Germline lookup yields CDR1 MNHEY and CDR2 SVGAGI. The CDR3 is 15 amino acids. This chain's CDR3 is CASRPTDRGGTEAFF. The CDR3 DNA follows: TGTGCCAGCAGACCTACCGACAGGGGGGGAACTGAAGCTTTCTTT.

The gene calls are TRBV7-2 and TRBJ2-5; D perhaps matches TRBD2 (7 bases). In germline, CDR1 is SGHTA, CDR2 FQGNSA. V was pared by 1 base and J by 5 bases, with 14 bases between. The CDR3 is made up of 15 amino acids. CDR3 DNA: TGTGCCAGCAGCTTAGGGGGGGGGCCCGTGGAGACCCAGTACTTC. This sequence encodes CASSLGGGPVETQYF.

The chain employs TRBV9 and TRBJ1-1, with D hard to call. The CDR3 contains 14 residues. CDR1 and CDR2 from the germline V gene are SGDLS and YYNGEE. Between the trimmed V and J ends, which lost 4 bases and 5 bases, there was a span of 15 bases. The CDR3 DNA reads as TGTGCCAGCAGCCCCGGGGATGCGAGGACTGAAGCTTTCTTT. Protein: CASSPGDARTEAFF.